This T cell receptor (beta chain) was identified during a study of T-cell reconstitution after alpha-beta-depleted transplantation in children. Study-wide points: Day-60 TCRbeta diversity that was high in some patients was derived from surviving recipient T cells and thymic progenitors. Alpha-beta T cells present about two months after transplant were reported to originate from several hundred expanded graft clones. Fresh T-cell production supplied most of the T-cell counts and diversity seen one year after transplant.

It was with unique molecular identifiers that the TCRbeta library was prepared. MiXCR was run by TCRdb on the PCR reads, yielding one entry per CDR3 protein. The sample records approximately 18,000 distinct CDR3 sequences, approximately 5.5% being singletons. This clonotype has a count of ten or more. Its antigen is unknown. There are 13 residues in the CDR3. Germline CDR1 is SGHDN and CDR2 is FVKESK. V was trimmed by 1 base and J by 9 bases, leaving 7 bases between them. The chain has TRBV14 and TRBJ1-6, with D uncertain. Sequenced material: PBMCs, taken before TCRalphabeta/CD19-depleted stem cell transplant. The TCR was taken from a boy younger than 18 with acute lymphoblastic leukemia, due to receive a stem cell transplant. CDR3 in amino acids: CASSQAGGSPLHF. The CDR3 nucleotides read TGTGCCAGCAGCCAAGCTGGAGGTTCACCCCTCCACTTT.